The entry that follows covers one T cell receptor (beta chain) sequence. Its specificity is not known. The data derive from a study of cytomegalovirus exposure and HLA in healthy donors. General observations from the study: Most observed TCR sequences were rare, whereas some public TCRs were detected in many donors.

Clones were read by immunoSEQ multiplex PCR, and TCRdb kept only the in-frame ones, dropping some. The table records 110,000 or so clones, approximately 94% of them present only once. The source material was PBMCs. This clonotype was obtained from a woman aged 18 to 35 in good health and CMV-seronegative.

Here the CDR3 reads CASSLDGGSNQPQHF. CDR3 coding DNA: TGTGCCAGCAGCTTGGATGGGGGGAGCAATCAGCCCCAGCATTTT. The V and J genes are TRBV5-5 and TRBJ1-5; TRBD1 is a possible D gene (5 bases). Germline CDR1 reads SGHKS; CDR2 reads YYEKEE (reference sequence). The ends were cut back, 0 bases at V and 1 base at J, with 8 bases in the middle. The CDR3 is 15 residues long.